Listed below are T cell receptor beta chains from one sample, sequenced in a study of blood T cell repertoires in COVID-19. Produced via immunoSEQ multiplex PCR; TCRdb's table is partial and in-frame only. The table has hundreds of thousands of clones, more than 65% seen once; the top ten hold approximately 4%. The sequencing input was peripheral blood. Source of these receptors: a middle-aged woman with active or convalescent COVID-19. CDR3s include the opening cysteine and the closing phenylalanine or tryptophan. The D gene is left open where the match is weak. The listing skips clone size in some rows; elsewhere it reads once, few, many or a size class.

length,D,size,V,J,DNA,CDR3
12,.,.,TRBV19,TRBJ1-5,TGTGCCAGCAACAGGGTCCACCAGCCCCAGCATTTT,CASNRVHQPQHF
11,.,.,TRBV19,TRBJ2-5,TGTGCCAGTATGGGAGGCGAAACCCAGTACTTC,CASMGGETQYF
14,.,.,TRBV5-1,TRBJ1-5,TGCGCCAGCAGCTCCGGACTGGCGGAACAGCCCCAGCATTTT,CASSSGLAEQPQHF
15,.,.,TRBV5-1,TRBJ2-5,TGCGCCAGCAGCCTTGCTGGAGGGGGCGCGGAGACCCAGTACTTC,CASSLAGGGAETQYF
11,.,.,TRBV24-1,TRBJ1-2,TGTGCCACCAGTGATTTCAATGGCTACACCTTC,CATSDFNGYTF
16,.,.,TRBV28,TRBJ2-1,TGTGCCAGCAGTTTCACCCCCGGGACTGTCTACAATGAGCAGTTCTTC,CASSFTPGTVYNEQFF
14,.,.,TRBV5-4,TRBJ2-2,TGTGCCAGCAGCCTACAGGGAAAGGCCGGGGAGCTGTTTTTT,CASSLQGKAGELFF
13,.,.,TRBV2,TRBJ2-1,TGTGCCAGCAGTTTATATCAGGGTAGTGAGCAGTTCTTC,CASSLYQGSEQFF
14,TRBD1,.,TRBV27,TRBJ2-2,TGTGCCAGCAGAGTTAGACAGGGGGGCGGGGAGCTGTTTTTT,CASRVRQGGGELFF
18,TRBD2,many,TRBV24-1,TRBJ2-2,TGTGCCACCAGTGATCCCTCACTAGCGGGGGCCAAAACGGGGGAGCTGTTTTTT,CATSDPSLAGAKTGELFF
18,.,once,TRBV7-9,TRBJ1-4,TGTGCCAGCAGCTTAGTGGTGAAACAGGGTTCAACTAATGAAAAACTGTTTTTT,CASSLVVKQGSTNEKLFF
12,.,.,TRBV5-6,TRBJ1-1,TGTGCCAGCAGTTTAACTAGGACTGAAGCTTTCTTT,CASSLTRTEAFF
17,.,.,TRBV3-1/TRBV3-2,TRBJ1-3,TGTGCCAGCAGCCAAGATCAGCCCAGGGCTGGGAGAAACACCATATATTTT,CASSQDQPRAGRNTIYF
14,.,.,TRBV5-4,TRBJ1-6,TGTGCCAGCAGCCTGGACGGACTTAATTCACCCCTCCACTTT,CASSLDGLNSPLHF
13,.,.,TRBV4-1,TRBJ1-2,TGCGCCAGCAGCCCCCCGGCGGGTAAAGGCTACACCTTC,CASSPPAGKGYTF
15,TRBD1,few,TRBV19,TRBJ1-2,TGTGCCAGTAGGCGCGGACAGGGGGCGAACGATGGCTACACCTTC,CASRRGQGANDGYTF
13,.,once,TRBV30,TRBJ1-1,TGTGCCAGGCGGGGGAATAAGAGGACTGAAGCTTTCTTT,CARRGNKRTEAFF
17,TRBD2,.,TRBV28,TRBJ2-5,TGTGCCAGCAGTTTTCGAGGACTAGCGGGGGGCCAAGAGACCCAGTACTTC,CASSFRGLAGGQETQYF
13,TRBD1,.,TRBV12-3/TRBV12-4,TRBJ1-2,TGTGCCAGCAGAGTTCCGGGACAGGGAGGCTACACCTTC,CASRVPGQGGYTF
17,.,.,TRBV5-4,TRBJ1-2,TGTGCCAGCAGCTTGGTGGGGGACCCGGGAGCTAACTATGGCTACACCTTC,CASSLVGDPGANYGYTF
14,.,.,TRBV6-6,TRBJ2-2,TGTGCCAGCAGTTACTCGCTAGAGTCTGGGGAGCTGTTTTTT,CASSYSLESGELFF
13,.,.,TRBV9,TRBJ1-6,TGTGCCAGCAGCGTAGATTACAGTCTCCCCCTCCACTTT,CASSVDYSLPLHF
11,.,.,TRBV12-3/TRBV12-4,TRBJ2-1,TGTGCCTCCTGCCGGGACAATGAGCAGTTCTTC,CASCRDNEQFF
18,.,.,TRBV4-1,TRBJ2-3,TGCGCCAGCAGCCCTACCCCCACAACTATATTTTCCACAGATACGCAGTATTTT,CASSPTPTTIFSTDTQYF
15,.,once,TRBV6-5,TRBJ1-4,TGTGCCAGCAGTTATTTAACCCAGGGGAGAGAAAAACTGTTTTTT,CASSYLTQGREKLFF
14,.,.,TRBV19,TRBJ1-4,TGTGCCAGTAGTTTCCCGGGGGGGAATGAAAAACTGTTTTTT,CASSFPGGNEKLFF
16,TRBD1,.,TRBV7-7,TRBJ1-5,TGTGCTAGCAGCTTTCTCGGACAGGGGTACTGGCAGCCCCAGCATTTT,CASSFLGQGYWQPQHF
12,TRBD1,few,TRBV11-3,TRBJ2-7,TGTGCCAGCAGCGGCACAGGGGACGAGCAGTACTTC,CASSGTGDEQYF
15,.,.,TRBV18,TRBJ1-1,TGTGCCAGCTCGCCTACCTGGGGACAGAACACTGAAGCTTTCTTT,CASSPTWGQNTEAFF
16,.,.,TRBV7-3,TRBJ2-3,TGTGCCAGCAGCTTAACTCCAAGAGGAGGCACAGATACGCAGTATTTT,CASSLTPRGGTDTQYF
15,TRBD1,.,TRBV5-1,TRBJ1-2,TGCGCCAGCAGCTTGGGATCGACAGGGGGCTATGGCTACACCTTC,CASSLGSTGGYGYTF
12,.,.,TRBV2,TRBJ2-2,TGTGCCAGCATCGAGTACACCGGGGAGCTGTTTTTT,CASIEYTGELFF
13,.,.,TRBV29-1,TRBJ1-2,TGCAGCGTCGCGGACCCTGAGGGCTATGGCTACACCTTC,CSVADPEGYGYTF
13,TRBD1,.,TRBV9,TRBJ1-1,TGTGCCAGCAGCGATAACAGGGGGGCTGAAGCTTTCTTT,CASSDNRGAEAFF
13,.,.,TRBV7-2,TRBJ1-1,TGTGCCAGCAGCTTAGTGTGGAGCGCTGAAGCTTTCTTT,CASSLVWSAEAFF
15,.,.,TRBV3-1/TRBV3-2,TRBJ2-6,TGTGCCAGCAGCCAAGATATAGCTGGGGCCAACGTCCTGACTTTC,CASSQDIAGANVLTF